These T cell receptor beta chains were read from a single sample in a study of cytomegalovirus exposure and HLA in healthy donors. The data were produced by immunoSEQ multiplex PCR, yet TCRdb's version contains in-frame clones alone and is incomplete. Here the sample spans roughly 200,000 clones, around three quarters being singletons. The sequencing sample was made of PBMCs. Source of these receptors: a woman in her 30s in good health and CMV-seropositive. CDR3s include the opening cysteine and the closing phenylalanine or tryptophan. The order of the fields is J gene, clone size, D gene, V gene, CDR3 protein, CDR3 DNA. The D gene is left open where the match is weak. Clone size is stated in some rows and not others, as once, few, many or a class when expanded.

J: TRBJ1-1
size: NA
D: TRBD1
V: TRBV29-1
CDR3: CSVGGQGGLTEAFF
DNA: TGCAGCGTCGGAGGACAGGGGGGTCTGACTGAAGCTTTCTTT

J: TRBJ2-7
size: NA
D: NA
V: TRBV28
CDR3: CASTFRGAPYEQYF
DNA: TGTGCCAGCACCTTTCGGGGGGCGCCCTACGAGCAGTACTTC

J: TRBJ1-6
size: NA
D: NA
V: TRBV30
CDR3: CAWSPSLVGYNSPLHF
DNA: TGTGCCTGGAGTCCATCGCTGGTCGGCTATAATTCACCCCTCCACTTT

J: TRBJ2-1
size: NA
D: NA
V: TRBV11-1
CDR3: CASSLPGVYNEQFF
DNA: TGTGCCAGCAGCTTACCGGGGGTGTACAATGAGCAGTTCTTC

J: TRBJ1-1
size: NA
D: TRBD1
V: TRBV5-1
CDR3: CASSSGQDEAFF
DNA: TGCGCCAGCAGCTCAGGACAGGATGAAGCTTTCTTT

J: TRBJ2-7
size: NA
D: TRBD1
V: TRBV6-5
CDR3: CASSYSDRAEQYF
DNA: TGTGCCAGCAGTTACTCGGACAGGGCCGAGCAGTACTTC

J: TRBJ1-4
size: NA
D: NA
V: TRBV7-9
CDR3: CASSLAVRTNEKLFF
DNA: TGTGCCAGCAGCTTAGCGGTCCGGACTAATGAAAAACTGTTTTTT

J: TRBJ2-7
size: once
D: NA
V: TRBV2
CDR3: CASRGTGLTYEQYF
DNA: TGTGCCAGCAGGGGAACAGGGCTTACCTACGAGCAGTACTTC

J: TRBJ2-7
size: few
D: NA
V: TRBV12-2
CDR3: CASRVAGVYEQYF
DNA: TGTGCAAGTCGAGTAGCGGGAGTCTACGAGCAGTACTTC

J: TRBJ2-1
size: NA
D: NA
V: TRBV6-1
CDR3: CASSTGVVEQFF
DNA: TGTGCCAGCAGTACAGGTGTTGTTGAGCAGTTCTTC

J: TRBJ2-7
size: NA
D: TRBD1
V: TRBV18
CDR3: CASLGQGTYEQYF
DNA: TGTGCCAGCCTGGGACAGGGGACCTACGAGCAGTACTTC

J: TRBJ2-7
size: NA
D: TRBD2
V: TRBV7-2
CDR3: CASSLLVAGGTYEQYF
DNA: TGTGCCAGCAGCTTATTGGTAGCGGGAGGAACCTACGAGCAGTACTTC

J: TRBJ1-1
size: NA
D: TRBD1
V: TRBV7-9
CDR3: CASSLGTVNTEAFF
DNA: TGTGCCAGCAGCCTCGGGACAGTGAACACTGAAGCTTTCTTT

J: TRBJ1-1
size: NA
D: NA
V: TRBV30
CDR3: CAWSFGGNTEAFF
DNA: TGTGCCTGGAGTTTCGGGGGAAACACTGAAGCTTTCTTT

J: TRBJ1-2
size: NA
D: NA
V: TRBV4-3
CDR3: CASSQFREVGYGYTF
DNA: TGCGCCAGCAGCCAGTTCAGGGAGGTGGGGTATGGCTACACCTTC

J: TRBJ1-1
size: NA
D: NA
V: TRBV2
CDR3: CASTIAHSNTEAFF
DNA: TGTGCCAGCACAATAGCACACTCGAACACTGAAGCTTTCTTT

J: TRBJ1-1
size: NA
D: NA
V: TRBV6-5
CDR3: CASSRGQPNTEAFF
DNA: TGTGCCAGCAGTCGCGGACAGCCGAACACTGAAGCTTTCTTT

J: TRBJ1-2
size: NA
D: TRBD1
V: TRBV28
CDR3: CASRKTGGDYGYTF
DNA: TGTGCCAGCAGAAAGACAGGGGGAGACTATGGCTACACCTTC

J: TRBJ1-1
size: NA
D: TRBD1
V: TRBV5-1
CDR3: CASSPYSGGNTEAFF
DNA: TGCGCCAGCAGCCCCTACTCAGGGGGCAACACTGAAGCTTTCTTT

J: TRBJ2-1
size: NA
D: TRBD2
V: TRBV4-2
CDR3: CASSPDPRLAGGPYNEQFF
DNA: TGTGCCAGCAGCCCCGACCCCCGACTAGCGGGAGGGCCCTACAATGAGCAGTTCTTC

J: TRBJ2-1
size: few
D: NA
V: TRBV28
CDR3: CASSFSGGGSYNEQFF
DNA: TGTGCCAGCAGTTTTAGTGGGGGCGGCTCCTACAATGAGCAGTTCTTC

J: TRBJ2-3
size: NA
D: TRBD1
V: TRBV7-8
CDR3: CASSFRDRGFDTQYF
DNA: TGTGCCAGCAGCTTCCGGGACAGGGGGTTTGATACGCAGTATTTT

J: TRBJ1-4
size: NA
D: TRBD1
V: TRBV5-1
CDR3: CASSFDRGINEKLFF
DNA: TGCGCCAGCAGCTTCGACAGGGGCATAAATGAAAAACTGTTTTTT

J: TRBJ2-1
size: NA
D: NA
V: TRBV5-1
CDR3: CASSLEDRDEQFF
DNA: TGCGCCAGCAGCTTGGAGGATCGGGATGAGCAGTTCTTC

J: TRBJ2-7
size: NA
D: TRBD1
V: TRBV5-5
CDR3: CASSSHPGQHYEQYF
DNA: TGTGCCAGCAGCTCGCATCCGGGACAGCACTACGAGCAGTACTTC

J: TRBJ1-4
size: NA
D: NA
V: TRBV25-1
CDR3: CASSDSAEDLSNEKLFF
DNA: TGTGCCAGCAGTGATAGCGCGGAGGATCTCTCTAATGAAAAACTGTTTTTT

J: TRBJ1-1
size: NA
D: TRBD1
V: TRBV7-9
CDR3: CASREDRGTEAFF
DNA: TGTGCCAGCAGAGAAGACAGGGGCACTGAAGCTTTCTTT

J: TRBJ1-4
size: few
D: TRBD1
V: TRBV11-2
CDR3: CASSSYRGREKLFF
DNA: TGTGCCAGCAGCTCCTACAGGGGGCGCGAAAAACTGTTTTTT

J: TRBJ1-5
size: NA
D: NA
V: TRBV7-9
CDR3: CSSSSGQFNQPQHF
DNA: TGTTCCAGCAGCTCAGGACAGTTCAATCAGCCCCAGCATTTT

J: TRBJ2-7
size: once
D: NA
V: TRBV2
CDR3: CASSSLPTGGEQYF
DNA: TGTGCCAGCAGCTCACTTCCGACAGGAGGAGAGCAGTACTTC

J: TRBJ1-6
size: NA
D: NA
V: TRBV9
CDR3: CASSDRINSPLHF
DNA: TGTGCCAGCAGCGACAGGATCAATTCACCCCTCCACTTT

J: TRBJ2-7
size: NA
D: NA
V: TRBV7-2
CDR3: CASSWGPSYEQYF
DNA: TGTGCCAGCAGCTGGGGGCCTAGCTACGAGCAGTACTTC

J: TRBJ1-5
size: NA
D: NA
V: TRBV4-1
CDR3: CASSQSGNDQPQHF
DNA: TGCGCCAGCAGCCAGTCAGGGAACGATCAGCCCCAGCATTTT